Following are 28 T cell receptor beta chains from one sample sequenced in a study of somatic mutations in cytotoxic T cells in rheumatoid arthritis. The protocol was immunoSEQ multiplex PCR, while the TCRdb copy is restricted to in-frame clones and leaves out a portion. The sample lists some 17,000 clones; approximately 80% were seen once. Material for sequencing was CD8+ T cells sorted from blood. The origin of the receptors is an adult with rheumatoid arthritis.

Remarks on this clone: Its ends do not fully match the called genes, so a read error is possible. The CDR3 region is CASRFSGGDYSGANVLTF. The CDR3 nucleotides read TGTGCCAGCCGTTTCTCAGGGGGCGATTACTCTGGGGCCAACGTCCTGACTTTC. The V gene is TRBV27, the J gene TRBJ2-6, with 8 bases fitting TRBD1. The CDR3 contains 18 residues. The germline gives CDR1 MNHEY, CDR2 SMNVEV (reference sequence).

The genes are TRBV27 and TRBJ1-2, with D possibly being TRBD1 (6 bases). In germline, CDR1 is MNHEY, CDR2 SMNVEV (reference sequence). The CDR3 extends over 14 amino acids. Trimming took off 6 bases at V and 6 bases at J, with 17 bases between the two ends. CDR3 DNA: TGTGCCAGCAGCTGGTCGGGGGGCATAAATGGCTACACCTTC. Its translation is CASSWSGGINGYTF.

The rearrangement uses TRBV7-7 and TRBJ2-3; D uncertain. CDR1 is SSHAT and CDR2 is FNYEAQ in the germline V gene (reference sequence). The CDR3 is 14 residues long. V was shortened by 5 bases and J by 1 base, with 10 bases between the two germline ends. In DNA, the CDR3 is TGTGCCAGCAGCCTCCCTTACCGCACAGATACGCAGTATTTT. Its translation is CASSLPYRTDTQYF.

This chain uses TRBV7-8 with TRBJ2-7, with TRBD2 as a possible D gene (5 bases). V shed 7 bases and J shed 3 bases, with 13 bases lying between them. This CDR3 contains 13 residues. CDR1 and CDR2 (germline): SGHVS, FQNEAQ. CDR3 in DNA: TGTGCCAGCAACTCCGAACGGGGCTACGAGCAGTACTTC. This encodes CASNSERGYEQYF.

CDR3 nucleotide sequence: TGTGCCAGCAGTTCAGGGACGGGGGGCTACGAGCAGTACTTC. It is translated as CASSSGTGGYEQYF. This chain links TRBV27 with TRBJ2-7; 7 bases are a match to TRBD2. The CDR3 is made up of 14 amino acids. Germline CDR1 reads MNHEY; CDR2 reads SMNVEV (reference sequence). Trimming cost V 4 bases and J 3 bases; bases outside gene matches: 6.

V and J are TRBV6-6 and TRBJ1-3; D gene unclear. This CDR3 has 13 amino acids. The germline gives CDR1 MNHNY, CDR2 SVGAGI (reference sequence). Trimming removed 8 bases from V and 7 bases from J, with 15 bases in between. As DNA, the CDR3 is TGTGCCAGCTCGACTCTTGTTGGGAACACCATATATTTT. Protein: CASSTLVGNTIYF.

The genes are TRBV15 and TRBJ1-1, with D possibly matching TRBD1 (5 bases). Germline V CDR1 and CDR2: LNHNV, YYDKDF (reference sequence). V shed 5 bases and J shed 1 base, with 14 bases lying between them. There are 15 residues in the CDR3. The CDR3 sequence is CATSEIRVANTEAFF. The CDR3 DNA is TGTGCCACCAGCGAAATCAGGGTCGCGAACACTGAAGCTTTCTTT.

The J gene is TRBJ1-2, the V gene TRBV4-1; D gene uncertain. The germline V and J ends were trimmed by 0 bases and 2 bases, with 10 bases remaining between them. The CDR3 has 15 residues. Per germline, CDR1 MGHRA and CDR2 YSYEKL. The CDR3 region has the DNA TGCGCCAGCAGCCAAGAGTCGGGGAGGAACTATGGCTACACCTTC. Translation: CASSQESGRNYGYTF.

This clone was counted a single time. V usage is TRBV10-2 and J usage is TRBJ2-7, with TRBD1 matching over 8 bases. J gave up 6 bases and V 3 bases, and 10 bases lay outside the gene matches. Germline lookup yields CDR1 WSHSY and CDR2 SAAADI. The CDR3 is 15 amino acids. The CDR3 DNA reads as TGCGCCAGCAGTGAATGGACAGGGTCATCGAGCGAGCAGTACTTC. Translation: CASSEWTGSSSEQYF.

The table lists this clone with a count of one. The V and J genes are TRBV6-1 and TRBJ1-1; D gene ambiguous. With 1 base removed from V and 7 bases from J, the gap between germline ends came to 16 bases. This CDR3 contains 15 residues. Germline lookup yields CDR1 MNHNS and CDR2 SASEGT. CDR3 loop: CASSEEGSLRVEAFF. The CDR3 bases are TGTGCCAGCAGTGAAGAGGGTTCTTTGAGGGTTGAAGCTTTCTTT.

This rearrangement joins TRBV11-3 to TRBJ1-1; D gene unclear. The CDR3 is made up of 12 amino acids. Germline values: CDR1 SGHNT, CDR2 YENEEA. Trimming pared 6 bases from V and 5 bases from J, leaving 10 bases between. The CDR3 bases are TGTGCCAGCAGTCCCGGAAAGACTGAAGCTTTCTTT. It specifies CASSPGKTEAFF.

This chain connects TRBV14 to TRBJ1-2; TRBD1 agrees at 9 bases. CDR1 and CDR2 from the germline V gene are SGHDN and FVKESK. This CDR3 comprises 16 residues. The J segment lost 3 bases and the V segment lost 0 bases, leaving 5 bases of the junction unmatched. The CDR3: CASSQEGQGDYYGYTF. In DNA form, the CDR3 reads TGTGCCAGCAGCCAAGAGGGACAGGGAGATTACTATGGCTACACCTTC.

CDR3 sequence reads: CASSDPVRGSWGGEKLFF. DNA of the CDR3: TGTGCCAGCAGTGATCCTGTCAGGGGGAGTTGGGGAGGTGAAAAACTGTTTTTT. The chain joins TRBV25-1 to TRBJ1-4; 7 nucleotides agree with TRBD1. V gave up 3 bases and J gave up 7 bases; unmatched junction bases: 17. The CDR3 has 18 amino acids. Germline CDR1 reads MGHDK; CDR2 reads SYGVNS.

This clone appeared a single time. The CDR3 is CASSLRGAPSNYGYTF. CDR3 DNA: TGTGCCAGCAGCTTGCGGGGAGCCCCGTCGAACTATGGCTACACCTTC. The chain combines TRBV11-2 with TRBJ1-2; D unresolved. The CDR3 consists of 16 residues. From germline, CDR1 is SGHAT and CDR2 FQNNGV. V gave up 3 bases and J gave up 2 bases, with 16 bases separating them.

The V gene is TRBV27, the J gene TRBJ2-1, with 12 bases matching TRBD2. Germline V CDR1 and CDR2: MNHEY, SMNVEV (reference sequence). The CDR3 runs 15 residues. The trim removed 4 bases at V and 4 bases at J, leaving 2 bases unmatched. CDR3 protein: CASSSGLAGYNEQFF. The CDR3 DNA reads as TGTGCCAGCAGTTCGGGACTAGCGGGTTACAATGAGCAGTTCTTC.

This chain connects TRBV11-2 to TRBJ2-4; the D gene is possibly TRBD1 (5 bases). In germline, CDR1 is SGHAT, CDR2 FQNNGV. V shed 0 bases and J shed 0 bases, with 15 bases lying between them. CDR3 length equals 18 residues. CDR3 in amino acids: CASSLDWVSDRAKNIQYF. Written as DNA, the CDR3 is TGTGCCAGCAGCTTAGATTGGGTTTCCGACAGAGCCAAAAACATTCAGTACTTC.

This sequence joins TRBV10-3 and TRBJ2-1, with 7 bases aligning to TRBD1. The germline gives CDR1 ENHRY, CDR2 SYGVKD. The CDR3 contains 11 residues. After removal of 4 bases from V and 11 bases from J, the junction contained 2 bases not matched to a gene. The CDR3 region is CAISGDSKQFF. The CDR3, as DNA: TGTGCCATCAGTGGGGACAGTAAGCAGTTCTTC.

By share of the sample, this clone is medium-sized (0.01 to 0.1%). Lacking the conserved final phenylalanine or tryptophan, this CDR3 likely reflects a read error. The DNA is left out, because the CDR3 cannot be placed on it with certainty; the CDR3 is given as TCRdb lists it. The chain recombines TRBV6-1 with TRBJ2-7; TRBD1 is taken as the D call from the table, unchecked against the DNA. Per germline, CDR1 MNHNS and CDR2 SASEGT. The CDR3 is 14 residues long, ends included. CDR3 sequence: CASSVGTGSLTPYL.

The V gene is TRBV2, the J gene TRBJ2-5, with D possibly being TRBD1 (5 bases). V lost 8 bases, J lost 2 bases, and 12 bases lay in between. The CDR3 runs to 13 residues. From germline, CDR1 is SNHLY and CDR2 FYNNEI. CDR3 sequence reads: CASLGRFQETQYF. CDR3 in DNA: TGTGCCAGCTTGGGGCGGTTTCAAGAGACCCAGTACTTC.

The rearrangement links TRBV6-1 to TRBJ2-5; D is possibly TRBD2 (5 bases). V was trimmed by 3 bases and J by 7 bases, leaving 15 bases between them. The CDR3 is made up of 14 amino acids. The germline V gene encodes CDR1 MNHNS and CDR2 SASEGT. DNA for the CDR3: TGTGCCAGCAGTGACACAACGAGGGTGGGGACCCAGTACTTC. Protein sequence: CASSDTTRVGTQYF.

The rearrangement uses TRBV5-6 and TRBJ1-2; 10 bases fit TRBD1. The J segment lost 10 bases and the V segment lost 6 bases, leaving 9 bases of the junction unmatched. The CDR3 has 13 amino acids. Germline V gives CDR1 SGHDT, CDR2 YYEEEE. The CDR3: CASTPGQGIYYTF. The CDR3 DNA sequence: TGTGCCAGCACGCCGGGACAGGGGATTTACTACACCTTC.

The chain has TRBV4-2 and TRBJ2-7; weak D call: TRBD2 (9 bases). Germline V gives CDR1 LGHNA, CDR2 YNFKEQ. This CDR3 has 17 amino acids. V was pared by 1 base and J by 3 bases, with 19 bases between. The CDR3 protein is CASSQVAGGTGLYEQYF. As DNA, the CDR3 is TGTGCCAGCAGCCAAGTGGCGGGAGGGACAGGCCTCTACGAGCAGTACTTC.

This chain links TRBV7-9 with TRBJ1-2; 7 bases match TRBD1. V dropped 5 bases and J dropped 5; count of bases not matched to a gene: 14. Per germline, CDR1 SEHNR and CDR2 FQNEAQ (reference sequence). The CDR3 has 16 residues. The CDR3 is CASSTPPGTDFYGYTF. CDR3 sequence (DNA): TGTGCCAGCAGCACACCTCCCGGGACAGATTTTTATGGCTACACCTTC.

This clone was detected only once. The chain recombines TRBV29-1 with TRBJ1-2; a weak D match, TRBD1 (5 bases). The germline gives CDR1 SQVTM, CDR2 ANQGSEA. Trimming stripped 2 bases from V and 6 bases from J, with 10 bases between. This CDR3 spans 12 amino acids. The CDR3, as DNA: TGCAGCGTTGAAAGGGGACTGGATGGCTACACCTTC. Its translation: CSVERGLDGYTF.

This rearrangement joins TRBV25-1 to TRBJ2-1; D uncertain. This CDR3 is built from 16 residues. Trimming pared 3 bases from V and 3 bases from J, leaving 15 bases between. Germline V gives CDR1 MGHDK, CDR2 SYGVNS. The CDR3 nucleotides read TGTGCCAGCAGTGACTCTCGCACCCGGAGCTACAATGAGCAGTTCTTC. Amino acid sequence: CASSDSRTRSYNEQFF. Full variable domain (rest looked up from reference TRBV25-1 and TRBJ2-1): EADIYQTPRYLVIGTGKKITLECSQTMGHDKMYWYQQDPGMELHLIHYSYGVNSTEKGDLSSESTVSRIRTEHFPLTLESARPSHTSQYLCASSDSRTRSYNEQFFGPGTRLTVL.

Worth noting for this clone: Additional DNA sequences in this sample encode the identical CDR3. This CDR3 reads CASSQDGSVATDTQYF. The DNA of the CDR3 is TGTGCCAGCAGCCAAGACGGGTCAGTGGCTACAGATACGCAGTATTTT. The gene calls are TRBV4-2 and TRBJ2-3; D is undetermined. The CDR3 contains 16 residues. Germline V gene data show CDR1 as LGHNA and CDR2 as YNFKEQ. V lost 0 bases and J lost 3, with 13 bases in between.

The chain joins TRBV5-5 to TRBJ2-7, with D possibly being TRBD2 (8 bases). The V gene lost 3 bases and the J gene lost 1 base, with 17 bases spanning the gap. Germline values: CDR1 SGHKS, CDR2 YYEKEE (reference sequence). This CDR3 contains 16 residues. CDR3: CASSSILAGQSYEQYF. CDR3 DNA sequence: TGTGCCAGCAGCTCGATCTTAGCGGGACAGTCCTACGAGCAGTACTTC. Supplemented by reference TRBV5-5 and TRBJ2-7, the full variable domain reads DAGVTQSPTHLIKTRGQQVTLRCSPISGHKSVSWYQQVLGQGPQFIFQYYEKEERGRGNFPDRFSARQFPNYSSELNVNALLLGDSALYLCASSSILAGQSYEQYFGPGTRLTVT.

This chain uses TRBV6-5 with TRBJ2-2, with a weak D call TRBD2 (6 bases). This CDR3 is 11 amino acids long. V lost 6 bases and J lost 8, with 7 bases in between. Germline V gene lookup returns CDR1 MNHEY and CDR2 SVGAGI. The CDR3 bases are TGTGCCAGCAGCGGGAGTGGGGAGCTGTTTTTT. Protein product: CASSGSGELFF.